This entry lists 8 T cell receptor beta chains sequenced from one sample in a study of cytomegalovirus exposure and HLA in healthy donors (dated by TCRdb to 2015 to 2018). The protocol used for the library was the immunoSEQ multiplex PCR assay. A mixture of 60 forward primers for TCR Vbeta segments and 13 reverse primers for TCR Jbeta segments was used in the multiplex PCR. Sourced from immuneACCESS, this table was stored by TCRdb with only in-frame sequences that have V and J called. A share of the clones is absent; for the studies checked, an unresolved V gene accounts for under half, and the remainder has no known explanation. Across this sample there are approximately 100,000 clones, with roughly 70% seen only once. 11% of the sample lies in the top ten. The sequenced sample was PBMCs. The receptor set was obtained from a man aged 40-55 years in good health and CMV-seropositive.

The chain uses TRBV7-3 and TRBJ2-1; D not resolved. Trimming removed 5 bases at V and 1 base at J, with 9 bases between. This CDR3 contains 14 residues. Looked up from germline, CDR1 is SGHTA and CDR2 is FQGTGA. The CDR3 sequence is CASSPDWSYNEQFF. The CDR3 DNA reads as TGTGCCAGCAGCCCCGACTGGTCCTACAATGAGCAGTTCTTC.

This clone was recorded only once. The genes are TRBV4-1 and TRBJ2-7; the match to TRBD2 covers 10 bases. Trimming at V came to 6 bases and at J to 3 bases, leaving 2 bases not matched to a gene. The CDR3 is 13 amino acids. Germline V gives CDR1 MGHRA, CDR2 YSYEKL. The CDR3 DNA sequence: TGCGCCAGCAGTCCTAGCGGGAGCTACGAGCAGTACGTC. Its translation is CASSPSGSYEQYV.

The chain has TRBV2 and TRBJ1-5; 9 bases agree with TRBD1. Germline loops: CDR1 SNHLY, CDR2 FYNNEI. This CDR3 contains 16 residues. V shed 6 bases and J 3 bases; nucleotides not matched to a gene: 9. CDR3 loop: CASRIPGQGLNQPQHF. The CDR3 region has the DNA TGTGCCAGCAGGATTCCGGGACAGGGCCTCAATCAGCCCCAGCATTTT. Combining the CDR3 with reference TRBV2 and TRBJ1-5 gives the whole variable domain EPEVTQTPSHQVTQMGQEVILRCVPISNHLYFYWYRQILGQKVEFLVSFYNNEISEKSEIFDDQFSVERPDGSNFTLKIRSTKLEDSAMYFCASRIPGQGLNQPQHFGDGTRLSIL.

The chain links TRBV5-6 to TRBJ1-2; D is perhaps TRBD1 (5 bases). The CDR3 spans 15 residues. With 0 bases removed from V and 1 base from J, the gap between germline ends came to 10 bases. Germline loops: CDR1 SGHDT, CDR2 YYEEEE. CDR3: CASSLAGHDNYGYTF. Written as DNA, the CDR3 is TGTGCCAGCAGCTTGGCAGGACACGATAACTATGGCTACACCTTC. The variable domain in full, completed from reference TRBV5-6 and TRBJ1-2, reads DAGVTQSPTHLIKTRGQQVTLRCSPKSGHDTVSWYQQALGQGPQFIFQYYEEEERQRGNFPDRFSGHQFPNYSSELNVNALLLGDSALYLCASSLAGHDNYGYTFGSGTRLTVV.

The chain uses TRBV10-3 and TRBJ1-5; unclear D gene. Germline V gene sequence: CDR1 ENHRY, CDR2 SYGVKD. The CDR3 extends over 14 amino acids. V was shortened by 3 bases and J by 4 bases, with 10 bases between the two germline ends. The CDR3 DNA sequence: TGTGCCATCAGTGACCGCGGTGAGAATCAGCCCCAGCATTTT. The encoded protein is CAISDRGENQPQHF.

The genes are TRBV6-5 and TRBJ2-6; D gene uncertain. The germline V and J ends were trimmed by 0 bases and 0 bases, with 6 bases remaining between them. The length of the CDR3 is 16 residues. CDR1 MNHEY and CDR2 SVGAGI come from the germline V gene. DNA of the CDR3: TGTGCCAGCAGTTACTCAAAGCGCTCTGGGGCCAACGTCCTGACTTTC. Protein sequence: CASSYSKRSGANVLTF.

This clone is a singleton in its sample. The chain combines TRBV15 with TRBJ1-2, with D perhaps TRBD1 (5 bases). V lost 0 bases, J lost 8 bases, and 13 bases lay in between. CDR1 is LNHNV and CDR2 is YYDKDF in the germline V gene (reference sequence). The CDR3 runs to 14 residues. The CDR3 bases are TGTGCCACCAGCAGAGATCAGGCAGGGCAAGGCTACACCTTC. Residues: CATSRDQAGQGYTF.

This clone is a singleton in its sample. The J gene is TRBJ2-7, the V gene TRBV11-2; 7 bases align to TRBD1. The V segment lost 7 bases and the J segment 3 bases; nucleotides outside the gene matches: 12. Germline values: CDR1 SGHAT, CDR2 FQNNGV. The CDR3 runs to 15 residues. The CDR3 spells CASIQSRGWNYEQYF. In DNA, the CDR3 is TGTGCCAGCATCCAATCCAGGGGGTGGAACTACGAGCAGTACTTC.